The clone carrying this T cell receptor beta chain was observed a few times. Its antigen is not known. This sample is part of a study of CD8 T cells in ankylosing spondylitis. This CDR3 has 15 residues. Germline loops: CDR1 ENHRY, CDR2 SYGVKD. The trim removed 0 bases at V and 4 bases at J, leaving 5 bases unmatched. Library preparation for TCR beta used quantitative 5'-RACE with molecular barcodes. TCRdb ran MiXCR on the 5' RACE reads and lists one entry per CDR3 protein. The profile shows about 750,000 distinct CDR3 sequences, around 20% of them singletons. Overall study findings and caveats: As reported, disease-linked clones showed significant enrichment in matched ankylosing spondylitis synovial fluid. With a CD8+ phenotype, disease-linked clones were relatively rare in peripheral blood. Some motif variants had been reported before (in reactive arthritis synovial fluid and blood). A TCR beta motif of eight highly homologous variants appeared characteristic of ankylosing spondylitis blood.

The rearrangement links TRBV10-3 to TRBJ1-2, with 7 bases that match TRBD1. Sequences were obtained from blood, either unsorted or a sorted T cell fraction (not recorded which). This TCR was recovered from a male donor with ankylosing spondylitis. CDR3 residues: CAISESQGEVYGYTF. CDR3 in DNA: TGTGCCATCAGTGAGTCGCAGGGGGAGGTCTATGGCTACACCTTC.